Here is one T cell receptor beta chain with its context. MiXCR, run by TCRdb on the 5' RACE reads, gives a single entry per CDR3 protein. The sample lists around 370,000 distinct CDR3 sequences; over 20% were seen once. The CDR3 consists of 11 residues. The germline V gene has CDR1 DFQATT and CDR2 SNEGSKA (reference sequence). The ends were cut back, 5 bases at V and 3 bases at J, with 5 bases in the middle. The data belong to a study of T-cell memory formation after mild COVID-19. Sequencing was carried out using PBMCs or a T cell subset sorted from them (not recorded which). This clonotype was sampled from an adult woman who had mild COVID-19 (a few samples of this study predate the infection). Cell type and time point are not known. J is TRBJ2-1 and V is TRBV20-1; D is uncertain. CDR3 DNA sequence: TGCAGTGCTCCAGACTACAATGAGCAGTTCTTC. Protein sequence: CSAPDYNEQFF.